This T cell receptor (beta chain) was retrieved from a study of OX40 agonist ivuxolimab in advanced cancers. Produced via immunoSEQ multiplex PCR; TCRdb's table is partial and in-frame only. The sample holds about 77,000 clones; 85% to 90% are singletons and the top ten take 0.45% to 0.55%. Between the trimmed V and J ends, which lost 5 bases and 4 bases, there was a span of 11 bases. The CDR3 runs to 13 residues. Germline V CDR1 and CDR2: SGHTA, FQGNSA. Specimen: CD4+ or CD8+ T cells sorted from blood, collected in a trial of the OX40 agonist ivuxolimab. This sequence was found in an adult with an advanced solid tumor such as melanoma, head and neck, liver or kidney cancer. The chain has TRBV7-2 and TRBJ1-2; the D is unclear. The chain's CDR3 is CASSPDPRYGYTF. The CDR3 DNA follows: TGTGCCAGCAGCCCGGACCCGCGCTATGGCTACACCTTC.